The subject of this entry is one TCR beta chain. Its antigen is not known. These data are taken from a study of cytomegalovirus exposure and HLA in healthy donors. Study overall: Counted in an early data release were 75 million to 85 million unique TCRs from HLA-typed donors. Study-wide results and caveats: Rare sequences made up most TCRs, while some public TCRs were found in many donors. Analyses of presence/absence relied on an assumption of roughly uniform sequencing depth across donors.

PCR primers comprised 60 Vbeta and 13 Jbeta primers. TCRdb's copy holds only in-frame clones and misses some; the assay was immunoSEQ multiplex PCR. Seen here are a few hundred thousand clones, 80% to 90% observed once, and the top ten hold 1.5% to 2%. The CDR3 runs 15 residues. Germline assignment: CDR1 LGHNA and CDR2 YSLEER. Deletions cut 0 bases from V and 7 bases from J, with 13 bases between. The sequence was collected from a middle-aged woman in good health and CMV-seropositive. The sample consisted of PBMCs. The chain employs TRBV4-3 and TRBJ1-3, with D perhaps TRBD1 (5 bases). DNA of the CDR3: TGCGCCAGCAGCCAAGACCGGGTCAGGGTTAACACCATATATTTT. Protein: CASSQDRVRVNTIYF.